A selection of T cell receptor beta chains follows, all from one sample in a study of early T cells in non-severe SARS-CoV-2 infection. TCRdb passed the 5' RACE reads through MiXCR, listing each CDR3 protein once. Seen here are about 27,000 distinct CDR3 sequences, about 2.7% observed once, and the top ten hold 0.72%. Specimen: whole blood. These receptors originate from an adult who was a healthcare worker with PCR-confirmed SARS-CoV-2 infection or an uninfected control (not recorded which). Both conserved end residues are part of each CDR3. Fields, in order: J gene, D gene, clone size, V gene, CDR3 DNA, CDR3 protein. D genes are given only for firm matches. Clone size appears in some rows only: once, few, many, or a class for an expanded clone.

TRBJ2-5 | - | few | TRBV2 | TGTGCCAGCAGCCAAAGCACAGGGCAAGAGACCCAGTACTTC | CASSQSTGQETQYF
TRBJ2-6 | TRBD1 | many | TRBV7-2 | TGTGCCAGCAGCTTTGGGACAGGTCGTGGGGCCAACGTCCTGACTTTC | CASSFGTGRGANVLTF
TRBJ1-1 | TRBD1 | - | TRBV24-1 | TGTGCCACCAGTGAAGGAACAGGGGGGAACACTGAAGCTTTCTTT | CATSEGTGGNTEAFF
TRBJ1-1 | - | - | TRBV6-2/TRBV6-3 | TGTGCCAGCTCTCGGAGGGGAACTGAAGCTTTCTTT | CASSRRGTEAFF
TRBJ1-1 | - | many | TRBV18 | TGTGCCAGCTCACCAATACAGGGCATGAACACTGAAGCTTTCTTT | CASSPIQGMNTEAFF
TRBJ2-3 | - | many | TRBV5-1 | TGCGCCAGCAGTACGGGGATACGGGCAGATACGCAGTATTTT | CASSTGIRADTQYF
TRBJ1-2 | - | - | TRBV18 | TGTGCCAGCTCACCAATGACGATTGGAGGACTGGACCATGGCTACACCTTC | CASSPMTIGGLDHGYTF
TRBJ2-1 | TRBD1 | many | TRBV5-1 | TGCGCCACCCGAACAGGGGAAACCTACAATGAGCAGTTCTTC | CATRTGETYNEQFF
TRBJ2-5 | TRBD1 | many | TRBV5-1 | TGCGCCAGCAGCGTGGGACAGGCACAAGAGACCCAGTACTTC | CASSVGQAQETQYF
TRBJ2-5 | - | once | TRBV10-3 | TGTGCCATCAGTGAATCGGACGGAAAAGAGACCCAGTACTTC | CAISESDGKETQYF
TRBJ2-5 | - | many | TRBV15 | TGTGCCACCAGCAGAGGGGGCCAAGAGACCCAGTACTTC | CATSRGGQETQYF
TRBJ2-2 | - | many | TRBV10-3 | TGTGCCACCCGGTCTGGCACCGGGGAGCTGTTTTTT | CATRSGTGELFF
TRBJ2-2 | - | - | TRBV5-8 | TGTGCCAGCAGCTTGCTGGTCCATCTCATGGGACCCGGGGAGCTGTTTTTT | CASSLLVHLMGPGELFF
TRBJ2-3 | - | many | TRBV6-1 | TGTGCCAGCAGTGAAAGACTACAAAAAAGCAGAGATACGCAGTATTTT | CASSERLQKSRDTQYF
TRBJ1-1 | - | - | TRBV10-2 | TGCGCCAGCAGTGAACATTTAGCCAAGAACACTGAAGCTTTCTTT | CASSEHLAKNTEAFF
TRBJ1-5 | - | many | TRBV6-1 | TGTGCCAGCAGTGACGGCAGGACTGGCCAGCCCCAGCATTTT | CASSDGRTGQPQHF
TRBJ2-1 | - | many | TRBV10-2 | TGCGCCAGCAGCACCGATCGAGGCCCTCCACACACGGGTGAGCAGTTCTTC | CASSTDRGPPHTGEQFF
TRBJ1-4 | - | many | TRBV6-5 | TGTGCCAGCAAGGGCGACGAAAAACTGTTTTTT | CASKGDEKLFF
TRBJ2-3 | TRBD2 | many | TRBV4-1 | TGCGCCACCTCTCTTCAGCGGGGGCCCACAGATACGCAGTATTTT | CATSLQRGPTDTQYF
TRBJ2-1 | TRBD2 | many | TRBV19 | TGTGCCAGTAGTGTGGGACTAGCCCTTTCTATTGAGCAGTTCTTC | CASSVGLALSIEQFF
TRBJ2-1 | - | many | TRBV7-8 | TGTGCCAGCAGCTCCGACTACGCAAATAATGAGCAGTTCTTC | CASSSDYANNEQFF
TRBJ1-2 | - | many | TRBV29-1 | TGCAGCGTTGGGGGGGCCCATGGCTACACCTTC | CSVGGAHGYTF
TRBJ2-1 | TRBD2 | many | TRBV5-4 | TGTGCCAGCAGCTTGGTTCGCGGGGGTTTGAATGAGCAGTTCTTC | CASSLVRGGLNEQFF
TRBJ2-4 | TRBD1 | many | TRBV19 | TGTGCCAGTAGTATAGGGTTCCTACAGGGGGACATTCAGTACTTC | CASSIGFLQGDIQYF
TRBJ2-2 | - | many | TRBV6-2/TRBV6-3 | TGTGCCAGCAGCCTTGGAGGGGGGAACACCGGGGAGCTGTTTTTT | CASSLGGGNTGELFF
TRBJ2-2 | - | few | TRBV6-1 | TGTGTCAGCGCGGTTGACAGAAACACCGGGGAGCTGTTTTTT | CVSAVDRNTGELFF
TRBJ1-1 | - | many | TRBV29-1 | TGCAGCGTTTCCCCGGGCTCTGAAGCTTTCTTT | CSVSPGSEAFF
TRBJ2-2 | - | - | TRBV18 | TGTGCCAGCTCACCTCCGGCAGACACCGGGGAGCTGTTTTTT | CASSPPADTGELFF
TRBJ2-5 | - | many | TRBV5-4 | TGTGCCACCTCAACGAGGGGGGGCCAAGAGACCCAGTACTTC | CATSTRGGQETQYF
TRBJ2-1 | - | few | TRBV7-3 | TGTGCCAGCAGCTCAAACAGAAGGGAGCAGTTCTTC | CASSSNRREQFF
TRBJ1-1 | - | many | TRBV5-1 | TGCGCCAGCAGACGGGGGCCGGGGCGCGGCACTGAAGCTTTCTTT | CASRRGPGRGTEAFF
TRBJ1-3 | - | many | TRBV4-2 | TGTGCCAGCAGCCAAATTCTTCGAGCCTCTGGAAACACCATATATTTT | CASSQILRASGNTIYF
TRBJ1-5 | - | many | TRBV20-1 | TGCAGTGCTAGAGATCTTAGGCCTTACAATCAGCCCCAGCATTTT | CSARDLRPYNQPQHF
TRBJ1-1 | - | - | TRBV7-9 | TGTGCCAGCAGCTTAACCCCCACTGACGAAGCTTTCTTT | CASSLTPTDEAFF
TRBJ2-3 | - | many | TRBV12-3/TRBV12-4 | TGTGCCAGCAGTTTTTTGCGGGGACCGCGCCTAGATACGCAGTATTTT | CASSFLRGPRLDTQYF
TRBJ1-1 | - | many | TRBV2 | TGTGCCAGCAGGCAAGACAGTAACACTGAAGCTTTCTTT | CASRQDSNTEAFF
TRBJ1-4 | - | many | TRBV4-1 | TGCGCCAGCAGTCTCGCGAGGGGTGCGACTAATGAAAAACTGTTTTTT | CASSLARGATNEKLFF
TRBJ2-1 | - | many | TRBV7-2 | TGTGCCAGCAGCCCCCGTATTGACTACAATGAGCAGTTCTTC | CASSPRIDYNEQFF
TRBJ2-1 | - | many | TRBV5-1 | TGCGCCAGCAGCTTGGAGGGGTTCGGGATCAATGAGCAGTTCTTC | CASSLEGFGINEQFF
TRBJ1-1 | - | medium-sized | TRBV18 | TGTGCCAGCTCACCAAGGACAGACAACACTGAAGCTTTCTTT | CASSPRTDNTEAFF
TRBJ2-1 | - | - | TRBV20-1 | TGCAGTACCGGGACCACAAAACAACTACGGAATGAGCAGTTCTTC | CSTGTTKQLRNEQFF
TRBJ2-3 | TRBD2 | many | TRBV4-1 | TGCGCCAGCAGCAAAAGGACTAGCGGGGCTCGTGCTAGCACAGATACGCAGTATTTT | CASSKRTSGARASTDTQYF
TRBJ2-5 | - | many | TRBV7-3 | TGTGCCAGCAGCTCGAGCCAGGGGGGTGAGACCCAGTACTTC | CASSSSQGGETQYF
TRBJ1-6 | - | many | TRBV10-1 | TGCGCCAGCAGTGCGGGCGGCCATTCACCCCTCCACTTT | CASSAGGHSPLHF
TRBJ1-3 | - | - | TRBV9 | TGTGCCAGCAGCGTAGACGGGGGCTCTGGAAACACCATATATTTT | CASSVDGGSGNTIYF
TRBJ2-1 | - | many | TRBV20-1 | TGCAGTGTCAGAGAAAATGAGCAGTTCTTC | CSVRENEQFF
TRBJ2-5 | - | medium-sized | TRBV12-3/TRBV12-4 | TGTGCCAGCAGTTTGGTACGCGGGGCTGGAGGAACCCAGTACTTC | CASSLVRGAGGTQYF
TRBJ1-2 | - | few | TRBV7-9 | TGTGCCAGCAGCGATACAAGGAGGAAGGACAGCTATGGCTACACCTTC | CASSDTRRKDSYGYTF
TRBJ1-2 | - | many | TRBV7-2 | TGTGCCAGCAGCTTAGCGTTTCAGGGCGTCGATGGCTACACCTTC | CASSLAFQGVDGYTF
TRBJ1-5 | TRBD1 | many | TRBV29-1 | TGCAGCGTTAGCACCGGGACAGTTAATCAGCCCCAGCATTTT | CSVSTGTVNQPQHF
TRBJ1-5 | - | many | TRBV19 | TGTGCCAGTAGTAACACCGCTCTTGATCAGCCCCAGCATTTT | CASSNTALDQPQHF
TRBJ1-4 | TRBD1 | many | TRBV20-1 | TGCAGTGCTAGAGATCCGGGGGTAATCTCAGTGACAGGGGATAATGAAAAACTGTTTTTT | CSARDPGVISVTGDNEKLFF
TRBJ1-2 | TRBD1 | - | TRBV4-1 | TGCGCCAGCAGCCAACCCCCACAGGGGGCGCAGTCGGATGGCTACACCTTC | CASSQPPQGAQSDGYTF
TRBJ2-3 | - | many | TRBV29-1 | TGCAGCGTTGCTGGGTTGAGCACAGATACGCAGTATTTT | CSVAGLSTDTQYF
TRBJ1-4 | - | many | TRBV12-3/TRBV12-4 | TGTGCCAGCAGTCTCCACAGGGACGCTAATGAAAAACTGTTTTTT | CASSLHRDANEKLFF
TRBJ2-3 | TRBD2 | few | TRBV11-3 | TGTGCCAGCAGCTCGGGACTAGCGGGGATCGCAGATACGCAGTATTTT | CASSSGLAGIADTQYF
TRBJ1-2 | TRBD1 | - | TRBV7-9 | TGTGCCAGCAGCAAACAGGGGGCCCACTATGGCTACACCTTC | CASSKQGAHYGYTF
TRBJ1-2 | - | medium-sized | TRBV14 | TGTGCCAGCAGCCAAGATCTGGGCTATGGCTACACCTTC | CASSQDLGYGYTF
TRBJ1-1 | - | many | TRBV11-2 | TGTGCCAGCAGCTCGTCGGACAGAGCGAACACTGAAGCTTTCTTT | CASSSSDRANTEAFF
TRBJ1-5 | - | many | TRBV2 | TGTGCCAGCACTGGTCGGGGGGCAGGACAGCCCCAGCATTTT | CASTGRGAGQPQHF